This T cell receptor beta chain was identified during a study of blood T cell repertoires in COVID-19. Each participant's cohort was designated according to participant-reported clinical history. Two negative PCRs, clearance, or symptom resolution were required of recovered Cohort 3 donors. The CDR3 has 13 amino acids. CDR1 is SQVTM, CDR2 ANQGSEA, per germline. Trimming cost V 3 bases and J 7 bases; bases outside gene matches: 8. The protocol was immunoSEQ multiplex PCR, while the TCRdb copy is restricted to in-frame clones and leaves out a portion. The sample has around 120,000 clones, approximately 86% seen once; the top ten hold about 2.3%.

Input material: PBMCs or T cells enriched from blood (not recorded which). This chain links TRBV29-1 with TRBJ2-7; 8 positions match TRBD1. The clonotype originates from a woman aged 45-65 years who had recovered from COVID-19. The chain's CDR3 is CSVDRPGGDEQYF. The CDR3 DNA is TGCAGCGTTGATCGGCCAGGGGGCGATGAGCAGTACTTC.